Below, 27 T cell receptor beta chains from the same sample are listed, as sequenced in a study of blood T cells in healthy people across ages. Next came a second PCR, run for about 7 to 12 cycles, which used a sample-barcoded 5' primer along with a J-beta primer mix. TCRdb analysed the 5' RACE reads with MiXCR anew, one entry per CDR3 protein. The table records about 1.5 million distinct CDR3 sequences, 35% to 45% of them present only once. Sequences were obtained from blood. Receptors originate from a woman between 18 and 29 years old in good health.

This clonotype was detected a few times. The rearrangement uses TRBV6-2 or TRBV6-3 and TRBJ2-5; D uncertain. Trimming took 5 bases from V and 4 from J, leaving 17 bases between them. Germline CDR1 reads MNHEY; CDR2 reads SVGEGT. The CDR3 has 15 residues. CDR3 protein: CASSRLLGLGETQYF. CDR3 in DNA: TGTGCCAGCAGTCGCTTGCTAGGGCTCGGAGAGACCCAGTACTTC.

This clonotype was seen many times. The gene calls are TRBV12-3 or TRBV12-4 and TRBJ2-3; possibly TRBD1 or TRBD2 for D (5 bases each). This CDR3 contains 14 residues. V was pared by 3 bases and J by 2 bases, with 9 bases between. DNA for the CDR3: TGTGCCAGCAGTTTGAGGGGCGCCACAGATACGCAGTATTTT. This encodes CASSLRGATDTQYF.

This clonotype was seen more than once but under ten times. A clone one base away is much larger, so this may be a read error. The J gene is TRBJ2-1, the V gene TRBV7-9; 7 nucleotides agree with TRBD1. The J call may be faulty, since TRBJ2-7 better matches the DNA end. The CDR3 runs 15 residues. Germline CDR1 SEHNR, CDR2 FQNEAQ (reference sequence). Here the CDR3 reads CASSQGTASYNEQYF. The CDR3 DNA reads as TGTGCCAGCAGCCAAGGGACAGCATCTTACAATGAGCAGTACTTC.

The sample holds a few counts of this clonotype. V gene TRBV7-2 combines with J gene TRBJ2-5, with 7 bases lining up with TRBD2. This CDR3 contains 15 residues. Looked up from germline, CDR1 is SGHTA and CDR2 is FQGNSA. The V and J ends lost 7 bases and 7 bases, in that order; junction bases with no gene match: 15. The CDR3 DNA reads TGTGCCAGCAACACGTTGGGGGGGACCCGGGCGACCCAGTACTTC. This sequence encodes CASNTLGGTRATQYF.

The V and J genes are TRBV7-9 and TRBJ2-1; TRBD1 or TRBD2 may be the D gene (5 bases each). Germline V gene data show CDR1 as SEHNR and CDR2 as FQNEAQ (reference sequence). Trimming stripped 5 bases from V and 3 bases from J, with 17 bases between. This CDR3 contains 16 residues. CDR3 DNA: TGTGCCAGCAGCAAGAGGGCTAGACAGAACTACAATGAGCAGTTCTTC. Encoded protein: CASSKRARQNYNEQFF.

The V gene is TRBV12-3 or TRBV12-4, the J gene TRBJ2-1, with TRBD2 identical over 12 bases. V was clipped by 3 bases and J by 4 bases; unmatched bases: 4. This CDR3 comprises 16 residues. This CDR3 reads CASSLPGTSGYNEQFF. The DNA of the CDR3 is TGTGCCAGCAGTTTGCCCGGGACTAGCGGGTACAATGAGCAGTTCTTC.

This chain uses TRBV4-1 with TRBJ2-2; a possible D gene is TRBD1 (5 bases). V gave up 6 bases and J gave up 6 bases, with 11 bases separating them. The CDR3 runs to 13 residues. The germline CDR1 and CDR2 sequences are MGHRA and YSYEKL. The CDR3 loop reads CASSTRVSGELFF. The CDR3 nucleotides are TGCGCCAGCAGTACCAGGGTGTCCGGGGAGCTGTTTTTT.

This clonotype was picked up a small number of times. This chain links TRBV6-2 or TRBV6-3 with TRBJ2-7; D perhaps matches TRBD2 (6 bases). The CDR3 is made up of 13 amino acids. Germline V lookup: CDR1 MNHEY, CDR2 SVGEGT. Trimming cost V 11 bases and J 5 bases, with 19 bases left between them. CDR3 nucleotide sequence: TGTGCCTCCTTCCTCGGGGGTTCCCACGAGCAGTACTTC. Translating gives CASFLGGSHEQYF.

The chain joins TRBV10-3 to TRBJ2-1, with a possible D match to TRBD1 (5 bases). The CDR3 covers 12 residues. V lost 6 bases and J 4 bases, leaving 7 bases between the germline ends. CDR1 is ENHRY and CDR2 is SYGVKD in the germline V gene. The CDR3 reads CAIRNRYNEQFF. In nucleotides, the CDR3 is TGTGCCATCAGAAACAGGTACAATGAGCAGTTCTTC.

The genes are TRBV20-1 and TRBJ2-7, with D possibly TRBD1 on 6 matching bases. Germline lookup yields CDR1 DFQATT and CDR2 SNEGSKA (reference sequence). V shed 0 bases and J shed 12 bases, with 24 bases lying between them. The CDR3 is made up of 15 amino acids. The CDR3 coding sequence is TGCAGTGCTAGAGATCCGAACAGGGTCTCGGAGACCCGGTACTTC. The encoded protein is CSARDPNRVSETRYF.

This clonotype showed up just a few times. CDR3: CASSRAGSVSSYNEQFF. The DNA of the CDR3 is TGTGCCAGCAGTCGGGCGGGGAGCGTTAGCTCCTACAATGAGCAGTTCTTC. This sequence joins TRBV27 and TRBJ2-1, with a tentative D call TRBD2 (6 bases). Looked up from germline, CDR1 is MNHEY and CDR2 is SMNVEV (reference sequence). V was pared by 5 bases and J by 0 bases, with 17 bases between. CDR3 length equals 17 residues.

This chain joins TRBV7-9 and TRBJ1-1; D remains ambiguous. The CDR3 runs to 17 residues. Per germline, CDR1 SEHNR and CDR2 FQNEAQ (reference sequence). Deletions cut 1 base from V and 0 bases from J, with 15 bases between. The CDR3 nucleotides read TGTGCCAGCAGCTTAGAAGACAATTTTTTAATGAACACTGAAGCTTTCTTT. It yields the protein CASSLEDNFLMNTEAFF.

CDR3 residues: CASSGGKINNEQYF. Written as DNA, the CDR3 is TGTGCCAGCTCTGGAGGGAAGATAAACAATGAGCAGTACTTC. This rearrangement joins TRBV11-2 to TRBJ2-1; TRBD2 might be the D (6 bases). The J call is in doubt because the DNA end fits TRBJ2-7 better. Per the germline V gene, CDR1 is SGHAT and CDR2 is FQNNGV. There are 14 residues in the CDR3.

This sequence joins TRBV6-5 and TRBJ2-5, with 7 nucleotides matching TRBD2. TRBJ2-7 matches the DNA end more closely, so the J call is doubtful. The CDR3 covers 13 residues. Per germline, CDR1 MNHEY and CDR2 SVGAGI. CDR3 in DNA: TGTGCCAGCACCATGGGGGGGAACTACGAGCAGTACTTC. Its protein is CASTMGGNYEQYF.

Turning to this clonotype: It is likely a read error, because the conserved phenylalanine at the end of the CDR3 is missing. The chain has TRBV6-4 and TRBJ2-3, with 8 bases aligning to TRBD2. Germline lookup yields CDR1 MRHNA and CDR2 SNTAGT. CDR3 size: 14 residues. The V and J ends lost 4 bases and 6 bases, in that order; junction bases with no gene match: 6. CDR3 in amino acids: CASSAQRGQDTQYL. The CDR3 DNA follows: TGTGCCAGCAGTGCCCAGCGGGGGCAGGATACGCAGTATCTT.

There are many counts of this clonotype. The chain carries TRBV29-1 and TRBJ2-1, with D unresolved. There are 10 residues in the CDR3. The V end lost 3 bases, the J end lost 8 bases, and 5 bases lay between the germline ends. Per germline, CDR1 SQVTM and CDR2 ANQGSEA. CDR3 sequence: CSVDPDEQFF. In DNA form, the CDR3 reads TGCAGCGTTGATCCGGATGAGCAGTTCTTC.

This clonotype was seen only a few times. The chain links TRBV12-3 or TRBV12-4 to TRBJ2-1, with 11 bases lining up with TRBD2. After removal of 1 base from V and 7 bases from J, the junction contained 6 bases not matched to a gene. The CDR3 length is 16 residues. CDR3 residues: CASSLGTSGGRNEQFF. The CDR3 nucleotides read TGTGCCAGCAGTTTAGGAACTAGCGGGGGAAGGAATGAGCAGTTCTTC.

In its sample, this clonotype was seen a few times. This chain links TRBV25-1 with TRBJ1-2; no firm D call. The CDR3 runs 12 residues. CDR1 is MGHDK, CDR2 SYGVNS, per germline. Trimming stripped 6 bases from V and 4 bases from J, with 9 bases between. The CDR3 DNA follows: TGTGCCAGCAGGGGCCAGAGCTATGGCTACACCTTC. This codes for CASRGQSYGYTF.

The table lists this clonotype with a count of one. At one end, the junction sequence differs from germline, possibly due to a read error. The rearrangement uses TRBV5-1 and TRBJ1-6; the D is unclear. The CDR3 length is 16 residues. Per germline, CDR1 SGHRS and CDR2 YFSETQ. For the CDR3, the DNA is TGTGCCAGCAGCTTGGGCACAGTGCCTGCAAATTCACCCCTCCACTTT. Encoded protein: CASSLGTVPANSPLHF.

This chain connects TRBV9 to TRBJ1-4; 10 bases agree with TRBD1. CDR1 SGDLS and CDR2 YYNGEE come from the germline V gene. This CDR3 comprises 14 residues. J lost 12 bases, V lost 3 bases, and 8 bases had no gene match. DNA for the CDR3: TGTGCCAGCAGCGGGGACAGGGGAGGCGAAGAACTGTTTTTT. The encoded protein is CASSGDRGGEELFF.

This clonotype was detected only a few times. The chain joins TRBV7-9 to TRBJ1-1; D gene unclear. Per germline, CDR1 SEHNR and CDR2 FQNEAQ (reference sequence). The CDR3 runs to 14 residues. Between the trimmed V and J ends, which lost 4 bases and 3 bases, there was a span of 12 bases. CDR3 DNA sequence: TGTGCCAGCAGCTGGGAGGGTAGAGACACTGAAGCTTTCTTT. Amino acid sequence: CASSWEGRDTEAFF.

The V gene is TRBV29-1, the J gene TRBJ2-3; TRBD2 aligns across 14 bases. CDR1 SQVTM and CDR2 ANQGSEA come from the germline V gene. The length of the CDR3 is 16 residues. The J segment lost 5 bases and the V segment lost 6 bases, leaving 10 bases of the junction unmatched. CDR3 amino acids: CSVPGTSGSMIDTQYF. The CDR3 region has the DNA TGCAGCGTACCCGGGACTAGCGGGAGTATGATAGATACGCAGTATTTT.

This clonotype was counted only a few times. The chain couples TRBV20-1 to TRBJ2-7, with 9 bases lining up with TRBD1. Per germline, CDR1 DFQATT and CDR2 SNEGSKA (reference sequence). This CDR3 comprises 14 residues. V shed 6 bases, J shed 1 base, and the junction held 7 bases outside the gene matches. This CDR3 is CSAPRTGDSYEQYF. The CDR3 DNA is TGCAGTGCACCCAGGACAGGGGATTCCTACGAGCAGTACTTC.

This chain joins TRBV7-9 and TRBJ2-5, with D hard to call. Germline V gene lookup returns CDR1 SEHNR and CDR2 FQNEAQ (reference sequence). The CDR3 loop spans 14 amino acids. Trimming cost V 6 bases and J 5 bases, with 16 bases left between them. The CDR3 sequence is CASSAVGSWETQYF. The CDR3 coding sequence is TGTGCCAGCAGTGCCGTGGGATCTTGGGAGACCCAGTACTTC.

The chain carries TRBV9 and TRBJ2-7; 7 nucleotides line up with TRBD1. The J segment lost 2 bases and the V segment lost 3 bases, leaving 5 bases of the junction unmatched. CDR3 length: 14 amino acids. Per germline, CDR1 SGDLS and CDR2 YYNGEE. For the CDR3, the DNA is TGTGCCAGCAGCGCCGGGACAGAAACCTACGAGCAGTACTTC. It codes for CASSAGTETYEQYF. Full variable domain (outside the CDR3, taken from reference TRBV9 and TRBJ2-7): DSGVTQTPKHLITATGQRVTLRCSPRSGDLSVYWYQQSLDQGLQFLIQYYNGEERAKGNILERFSAQQFPDLHSELNLSSLELGDSALYFCASSAGTETYEQYFGPGTRLTVT.

The chain combines TRBV7-2 with TRBJ2-3; D assignment may be TRBD1 or TRBD2 (5 bases each). V was clipped by 1 base and J by 6 bases, with 14 bases between them. The CDR3 has 15 amino acids. CDR1 SGHTA and CDR2 FQGNSA come from the germline V gene. The CDR3 region is CASSLVGGRADTQYF. The CDR3 nucleotides are TGTGCCAGCAGCTTAGTTGGGGGACGGGCTGATACGCAGTATTTT. The whole variable domain, filled in from reference TRBV7-2 and TRBJ2-3, reads GAGVSQSPSNKVTEKGKDVELRCDPISGHTALYWYRQSLGQGLEFLIYFQGNSAPDKSGLPSDRFSAERTGGSVSTLTIQRTQQEDSAVYLCASSLVGGRADTQYFGPGTRLTVL.

There are a few counts of this clonotype. This rearrangement joins TRBV6-4 to TRBJ2-3; 14 bases are a match to TRBD2. CDR1 is MRHNA, CDR2 SNTAGT, per germline. V was clipped by 0 bases and J by 1 base; unmatched bases: 0. CDR3 length: 17 amino acids. The CDR3, as DNA: TGTGCCAGCAGTGACTCGACTAGCGGGGGGGGCACAGATACGCAGTATTTT. Residues: CASSDSTSGGGTDTQYF.